One T cell receptor (beta chain) is described in this entry. Its cognate antigen has yet to be identified. Base qualities are not at hand, and no much larger clone is one base apart. This specimen belongs to a study of draining lymph node invasion in breast cancer (TCRdb year 2020). Regarding the study in general: Metastasis in lymph nodes was diagnosed using histology and cytokeratin immunohistochemistry and was confirmed with EpCAM/CD45 flow cytometry. A separate targeted assay used bulk TCR-beta CDR3 sequencing to compare sorted memory regulatory T cells with memory conventional CD4 T cells across breast cancer tissues. From each patient, matched non-invaded and tumor-invaded tumor-draining lymph nodes and the primary tumor were collected, and both Treg and Tconv subsets were profiled. In the separate targeted TCR sequencing, lymph nodes from five or six patients were covered, and primary tumors were sequenced for three of those patients.

From the cysteine through the phenylalanine, the CDR3 covers 14 amino acids. The sequence is cut down to CDR3 DNA, 42 bases in frame from base 1. The trim is 4 bases for V and 4 bases for J, with a gap of 10 bases between the germline ends. Looking up the germline V gene yields CDR1 ENHRY and CDR2 SYGVKD. The library was prepared using bulk RNA-seq. The listed sequencing device is Illumina HiSeq 2500. The published analysis was carried out like this. CDR3 sequences in the separate targeted TCR-seq dataset were extracted from raw reads and quantified using MiXCR version 2.1.5 with default parameters. The separate targeted TCR-seq dataset defined each TCR-beta clone by its combination of V gene, J gene and CDR3 sequence. In the separate targeted TCR-seq dataset, clones with fewer than three counts were removed, then only the 90% most strongly expressed clones per sample were retained. In the separate targeted TCR-seq dataset, Treg-Tconv overlap was calculated per tissue as the number of shared clones divided by the total number of Treg clones, multiplied by 100. TCRdb trimmed the raw reads at Q25, called clones with MiXCR and kept productive beta chains. Rows with a matching CDR3 protein are joined into one entry that keeps the most common DNA and genes. The V and J calls reflect TCRdb's pipeline rather than the authors' work. This sample has around 3,500 distinct CDR3 sequences in its table, and 78% of those were observed once. The ten biggest clones cover more than 1.5% of the sample.

Results the study describes overall, beyond this receptor: The tumor top-100 clone tracking analysis could be carried out in only two patients. TCRs shared between Treg and Tconv subsets were regarded as suggestive, but not proof, of a common clonal origin. Some clones from the top 100 tumor clones were found in both invaded and non-invaded nodes, which suggests recirculation between the tumor and the draining nodes. Per tissue, roughly 12-25% of Treg TCRs were found to be shared with Tconvs, and this sharing was interpreted as suggesting peripheral Treg induction. Across all tissues in the targeted TCR-seq data, Tregs appeared to be more clonally expanded than Tconvs, and both subsets showed lower diversity in tumor than in lymph nodes. Whether Treg conversion occurred in a given organ or whether converted Tregs recirculated between nodes and tumor could not be resolved from the data.

Memory conventional CD4 T cells were isolated by sorting for CD4+ CD45RA- CD25- cells. Tumor-draining lymph nodes were classified as non-invaded or invaded according to absence or presence of metastatic tumor cells. Before staining and sorting, T cells were pre-enriched using a Miltenyi Pan T Cell isolation kit. Immunohistochemistry for estrogen receptor, progesterone receptor, HER2 and Ki-67 was used to characterize the primary tumors. Fresh surgical tissue was processed within a few hours after surgery by being cut into small fragments. The tissue fragments were digested enzymatically for more than 15 minutes with Liberase TL plus DNase and were then passed through a 40-micrometer strainer. After DAPI live/dead staining, cells were sorted on a BD FACS Aria II at about 97-99% purity. Sorted cells were lysed in TCL buffer, and RNA was purified with a Norgen Single Cell RNA purification kit including DNase treatment.

Source material: sorted memory CD4+ effector T cells from a lymph node. This sample's cell subset or site label indicates: CD45RA-negative sorted CD4+ T cells (memory Tconv or effector/memory Treg). This receptor was obtained from a female donor with luminal breast cancer. The chain links TRBV10-3 with TRBJ2-2; the D gene is not confidently resolved. In nucleotide form, the sequence is TGTGCCATCAGTGCGGACGTGTTCACCGGGGAGCTGTTTTTT. Translated, it reads CAISADVFTGELFF.